This is a list of T cell receptor beta chains from one sample in a study of T cell repertoires in cytomegalovirus infection. TCRdb recomputed calls from the reads with MiXCR, one row per CDR3 protein. The sample lists approximately 110,000 distinct CDR3 sequences, over 25% seen once, with roughly 50% in the top ten. The antigens for these receptors are not known. Source: CD8+ T cells from cultured PBMCs, taken from culture after CMV antigen stimulation. Receptors were obtained from a human donor in good health (CMV status not recorded). Some clones in this sample may be carry-over from other donors' samples. Each CDR3 is given with its conserved first and last residue. Size tells how often a clone was seen (once, few, many) or the class of an expanded clone, and some rows leave it out.

V gene,clone size,CDR3 protein
TRBV2,NA,CASRPGTGEDGYTF
TRBV9,NA,CASSATGTALLETQYF
TRBV27,NA,CASSYGTPDEQYF
TRBV19,many,CASKSGQMNTEAFF
TRBV6-6,NA,CASSSSPTRTATEAFF
TRBV4-2,NA,CASSHALGGYEQYF
TRBV27,NA,CASSPGGQGMTYGYTF
TRBV5-3,NA,CASSLGQKQFF
TRBV4-1,NA,CASSPGQDYNEQFF
TRBV2,many,CASSARLSSYNEQFF
TRBV7-9,NA,CASQGADYGYTF
TRBV7-2,many,CASSYSGGASYEQYF
TRBV5-4,NA,CASSWGPAGTSRTDTLYF
TRBV27,few,CASSFPGQGIHF
TRBV4-1,few,CASSQDPYSDGTDTQYF
TRBV7-2,few,CASSRGTAGNYGYTF
TRBV12-3/TRBV12-4,NA,CASSLGRRLTPFDEKLFF
TRBV7-8,NA,CASSSSGTRWASRANVLTF
TRBV11-2,NA,CASSPAVTRRPQETQYF
TRBV4-1,NA,CASSPSPLVNSPLHF
TRBV5-6,few,CASSFRGHFAEQYF
TRBV25-1,NA,CASSGRRGEWGYTF
TRBV4-2,NA,CASSQSSGRGGFSSYEQYF
TRBV28,few,CASSVPRTGGARSNQPQHF
TRBV28,NA,CASSLSLTTGVRYNEQFF
TRBV7-9,NA,CASSGTRGSSTDTQYF
TRBV7-2,many,CASSLDGVSYEQYF
TRBV12-3/TRBV12-4,NA,CASSLTGTEQPQHF
TRBV27,NA,CASSRASYGTGDRNYGYTF
TRBV20-1,NA,CSARARGSIIYEQYF
TRBV19,NA,CASKDSYQSSTDTQYF
TRBV6-2/TRBV6-3,NA,CASSYAEVYGETQYF
TRBV2,once,CARSLWRGAGTEAFF
TRBV7-2,many,CASSLETGFGVNEQFF
TRBV7-9,NA,CASSLASGAGLYGYTF
TRBV10-3,many,CAIGQTGGWTEAFF
TRBV6-2/TRBV6-3,few,CASRDGTGKNIQYF
TRBV4-3,NA,CASSQGLPQHETQYF
TRBV27,NA,CASSYGTGHYGYTF
TRBV18,NA,CASSPRGGDYEQYF
TRBV28,NA,CASSPSGTEGGEQFF
TRBV4-3,NA,CASSQDASGGQETQYF
TRBV19,NA,CASSIRGTYEQYF
TRBV5-1,NA,CASSSGQGLTDTQYF
TRBV7-2,NA,CVSSPPRGGFSYEQYF
TRBV15,NA,CATSRVTGATNEKLFF
TRBV7-2,NA,CASSTTSGGETQYF
TRBV5-1,NA,CASRLPGGPTGELFF
TRBV28,NA,CASSLHTTTGDYGAFF
TRBV7-9,NA,CASSSQGGASNYGYTF
TRBV11-2,NA,CASSGDSGRAFF